The next 32 T cell receptor beta chains were all read from a single sample in a study of blood T cells in healthy people across ages. It was with a sample-barcoded 5' primer and a J-beta primer mix that a second PCR of about 6 to 12 cycles was run. TCRdb re-called the 5' RACE reads with MiXCR, one entry per CDR3 protein. The table shows about 700,000 distinct CDR3 sequences, with about a third occurring only once. Sequenced input: blood. All receptors derive from a woman aged 80 or over in good health.

This clonotype showed up many times. V usage is TRBV20-1 and J usage is TRBJ1-1; TRBD1 is a possible D gene (6 bases). CDR3 length equals 14 residues. The V gene lost 0 bases and the J gene lost 4 bases, with 12 bases spanning the gap. Germline CDR1 is DFQATT and CDR2 is SNEGSKA (reference sequence). CDR3 sequence reads: CSARDGYRATEAFF. CDR3 DNA sequence: TGCAGTGCTAGAGACGGATACAGGGCCACTGAAGCTTTCTTT.

Many counts were recorded for this clonotype. The gene calls are TRBV7-9 and TRBJ2-7; 8 nucleotides align to TRBD1. V shed 1 base and J 1 base; nucleotides not matched to a gene: 15. The CDR3 spans 19 residues. CDR1 and CDR2 from the germline V gene are SEHNR and FQNEAQ (reference sequence). The CDR3 loop is CASSLGVAGQAAPSYEQYF. For the CDR3, the DNA is TGTGCCAGCAGCTTAGGAGTGGCGGGACAGGCAGCCCCATCCTACGAGCAGTACTTC.

In regard to this clonotype: Just one base apart from a much larger clone, this may be a read error. The chain carries TRBV9 and TRBJ2-3, with 11 positions matching TRBD2. This CDR3 comprises 18 residues. Germline lookup yields CDR1 SGDLS and CDR2 YYNGEE. With V trimmed by 2 bases and J by 2 bases, 10 bases remained unmatched. This chain's CDR3 is CASSVGGASGGHTDTQYF. The CDR3, as DNA: TGTGCCAGCAGCGTTGGGGGGGCTAGCGGGGGGCACACAGATACGCAGTATTTT.

This chain uses TRBV12-3 or TRBV12-4 with TRBJ2-3; TRBD2 matches 8 bases. The length of the CDR3 is 13 residues. The junction had 13 bases not matched to a gene; V was cut back by 7 bases and J by 13 bases. The CDR3 DNA is TGTGCCAGCACATGGACTAGCACAGATATGGAGTATTTT. It is translated as CASTWTSTDMEYF.

About this clonotype: Since a much larger clone is just one base distant, this may be a read error. The chain is built from TRBV2 and TRBJ2-5; 11 positions match TRBD1. V trimming: 4 bases; J trimming: 11 bases; junction bases outside the gene matches: 21. CDR3 size: 18 residues. The V gene's germline CDR1 is SNHLY and CDR2 FYNNEI. The CDR3 loop is CASSGVDRGLMFTDEQYF. CDR3 DNA: TGTGCCAGCAGTGGGGTGGACAGGGGGCTTATGTTTACGGATGAGCAGTACTTC.

A remark on this clonotype: Relative to the germline gene, one junction end is altered; a read error may explain this. The rearrangement joins TRBV5-1 to TRBJ1-6; D perhaps matches TRBD1 (5 bases). CDR1 and CDR2 (germline): SGHRS, YFSETQ. The CDR3 is made up of 16 amino acids. CDR3 bases: TGCGCCAGCTCCCTCGGGGGGTCCGTCAGGGATTCACCCCCCCACTTT. Protein sequence: CASSLGGSVRDSPPHF.

This clonotype has ten or more counts. J is TRBJ2-1 and V is TRBV7-2; D ambiguous. The germline V and J ends were trimmed by 0 bases and 4 bases, with 10 bases remaining between them. The germline V gene has CDR1 SGHTA and CDR2 FQGNSA. CDR3 length: 15 residues. The CDR3 bases are TGTGCCAGCAGCTTAGCGACGGGCGCGTACAATGAGCAGTTCTTC. It specifies CASSLATGAYNEQFF. Full variable domain (outside the CDR3, taken from reference TRBV7-2 and TRBJ2-1): GAGVSQSPSNKVTEKGKDVELRCDPISGHTALYWYRQSLGQGLEFLIYFQGNSAPDKSGLPSDRFSAERTGGSVSTLTIQRTQQEDSAVYLCASSLATGAYNEQFFGPGTRLTVL.

The chain carries TRBV5-1 and TRBJ1-6; D unresolved. V lost 2 bases to trimming and J lost 7 bases, with 13 bases between them. CDR1 SGHRS and CDR2 YFSETQ come from the germline V gene. There are 15 residues in the CDR3. CDR3 sequence (DNA): TGCGCCAGCAGCTTTGGGCCCTCCTTCAATTCACCCCTCCACTTT. Translated: CASSFGPSFNSPLHF.

V and J are TRBV20-1 and TRBJ2-3, with 9 bases identical to TRBD2. After removal of 6 bases from V and 3 bases from J, the junction contained 7 bases not matched to a gene. CDR3 length equals 14 residues. Germline V gene data show CDR1 as DFQATT and CDR2 as SNEGSKA (reference sequence). CDR3 DNA: TGCAGTGCCCCCAGGAGCGGGGGGACAGATACGCAGTATTTT. Its translation: CSAPRSGGTDTQYF.

Concerning this clonotype itself: The junction departs from the called germline gene at one end, perhaps through a read error. The V and J genes are TRBV4-1 and TRBJ2-2; D might be TRBD2 (6 bases). Germline V lookup: CDR1 MGHRA, CDR2 YSYEKL. The CDR3 totals 14 residues. The chain's CDR3 is CASSRDGNTGGLFF. In nucleotides, the CDR3 is TGCGCCAGCAGCCGAGACGGGAACACCGGGGGGCTGTTTTTT.

The chain links TRBV6-6 to TRBJ1-5; 7 positions match TRBD1. V lost 4 bases to trimming and J lost 1 base; unmatched junction nucleotides: 10. Germline V gives CDR1 MNHNY, CDR2 SVGAGI (reference sequence). The CDR3 is made up of 17 amino acids. CDR3 nucleotides: TGTGCCAGCAGTTCCCCTAACAGGGGAGGGAGCAATCAGCCCCAGCATTTT. This encodes CASSSPNRGGSNQPQHF.

The V and J genes are TRBV29-1 and TRBJ2-1, with D unresolved. V lost 5 bases, J lost 10 bases, and 18 bases lay in between. The CDR3 is 13 residues long. The germline V gene encodes CDR1 SQVTM and CDR2 ANQGSEA. The CDR3 region has the DNA TGCAGCGTTTCCGGGCCCAGCATTAACGAGCAGTTCTTC. Its protein product is CSVSGPSINEQFF.

This clonotype showed up many times. This chain links TRBV7-6 with TRBJ1-6, with 9 nucleotides matching TRBD1. In germline, CDR1 is SGHVS, CDR2 FNYEAQ. The CDR3 is 15 residues long. V lost 1 base and J lost 7; bases outside the gene matches: 2. The CDR3 DNA follows: TGTGCCAGCAGCTTAGACAGGGGGCGGAATTCACCCCTCCACTTT. Its protein product is CASSLDRGRNSPLHF. Based on the CDR3 plus reference TRBV7-6 and TRBJ1-6, the full variable domain is GAGVSQSPRYKVTKRGQDVALRCDPISGHVSLYWYRQALGQGPEFLTYFNYEAQQDKSGLPNDRFSAERPEGSISTLTIQRTEQRDSAMYRCASSLDRGRNSPLHFGNGTRLTVT.

The chain couples TRBV25-1 to TRBJ2-1, with D possibly being TRBD2 (5 bases). CDR1 is MGHDK, CDR2 SYGVNS, per germline. Trimming removed 6 bases from V and 13 bases from J, with 22 bases in between. This CDR3 has 14 residues. The CDR3, as DNA: TGTGCCAGCAGAGAGACCCGTGGCTGGGAGACCCAGTTCTTC. It specifies CASRETRGWETQFF.

This clonotype was counted many times. The rearrangement links TRBV7-2 to TRBJ2-3; 11 nucleotides line up with TRBD2. The CDR3 is 16 amino acids. Per the germline V gene, CDR1 is SGHTA and CDR2 is FQGNSA. V gave up 5 bases and J gave up 6 bases; unmatched junction bases: 10. The DNA for the CDR3 is TGTGCCAGCAGCGACTCTAGCGGGGGGCCCTTTGATACGCAGTATTTT. It yields the protein CASSDSSGGPFDTQYF.

This clonotype came up many times. V usage is TRBV10-3 and J usage is TRBJ2-7; the D gene is possibly TRBD1 (6 bases). CDR1 is ENHRY, CDR2 SYGVKD, per germline. Trimming removed 6 bases from V and 4 bases from J, with 10 bases in between. There are 12 residues in the CDR3. The CDR3 spells CAIRGTGYEQYF. The CDR3 DNA reads TGTGCCATCAGGGGAACAGGGTACGAGCAGTACTTC.

This clonotype was recorded many times. This rearrangement joins TRBV30 to TRBJ2-7; 8 bases line up with TRBD1. V lost 5 bases to trimming and J lost 0 bases; unmatched junction nucleotides: 0. CDR3 length equals 12 residues. CDR1 is GTSNPN, CDR2 SVGIG, per germline (reference sequence). CDR3 DNA sequence: TGTGCCTGGGGACAGGGCTCCTACGAGCAGTACTTC. Translating it yields CAWGQGSYEQYF.

Many counts were recorded for this clonotype. The chain recombines TRBV5-1 with TRBJ2-5; no clear D gene. From germline, CDR1 is SGHRS and CDR2 YFSETQ. Trimming took 0 bases from V and 0 from J, leaving 6 bases between them. CDR3 length: 14 residues. The CDR3 DNA sequence: TGCGCCAGCAGCTTGGCTGGTAACCAAGAGACCCAGTACTTC. Translating it yields CASSLAGNQETQYF.

The chain has TRBV15 and TRBJ2-1, with D uncertain. Between the trimmed V and J ends, which lost 1 base and 0 bases, there was a span of 7 bases. The CDR3 runs to 15 residues. Per germline, CDR1 LNHNV and CDR2 YYDKDF (reference sequence). CDR3 in amino acids: CATSRGTSSYNEQFF. Here the CDR3 DNA reads TGTGCCACCAGCAGAGGGACCAGCTCCTACAATGAGCAGTTCTTC.

V gene TRBV20-1 combines with J gene TRBJ2-1; 7 bases are shared with TRBD2. With 0 bases clipped from V and 0 bases from J, the junction kept 8 bases outside the gene matches. The CDR3 covers 17 residues. Germline values: CDR1 DFQATT, CDR2 SNEGSKA (reference sequence). The chain's CDR3 is CSARDLGGGLSYNEQFF. CDR3 nucleotides: TGCAGTGCTAGAGATCTTGGCGGGGGTCTCTCCTACAATGAGCAGTTCTTC.

V and J are TRBV7-9 and TRBJ2-5, with D perhaps matching TRBD1 (6 bases). The V and J ends lost 10 bases and 2 bases respectively, with 11 bases between them. Germline V gives CDR1 SEHNR, CDR2 FQNEAQ (reference sequence). The CDR3 is 12 amino acids. The CDR3 nucleotides are TGTGCCACGAGGACAGAACAAGAGACCCAGTACTTC. Its protein product is CATRTEQETQYF.

This clonotype was counted at least ten times. This chain connects TRBV20-1 to TRBJ1-6; D perhaps matches TRBD1 (5 bases). The CDR3 has 17 residues. Germline CDR1 is DFQATT and CDR2 is SNEGSKA (reference sequence). Trimming left V 0 bases short and J 3 bases short, with 15 bases between. The CDR3, as DNA: TGCAGTGCTAGAGATAGTCGCGCGGACAACTATAATTCACCCCTCCACTTT. It is translated as CSARDSRADNYNSPLHF.

The sample holds many counts of this clonotype. This rearrangement joins TRBV20-1 to TRBJ2-1; TRBD2 matches 8 bases. V lost 0 bases and J lost 4; bases outside the gene matches: 17. The CDR3 totals 19 residues. Germline CDR1 reads DFQATT; CDR2 reads SNEGSKA (reference sequence). CDR3 residues: CSARDGLRASGLGYNEQFF. The CDR3 DNA reads TGCAGTGCTAGAGACGGGCTTAGAGCTAGCGGGCTGGGTTACAATGAGCAGTTCTTC.

This clonotype showed up many times. The V call is TRBV4-2, the J call TRBJ2-7, with 9 bases identical to TRBD1. Germline-derived CDR1 and CDR2 are LGHNA and YNFKEQ. CDR3 size: 15 residues. V shed 4 bases, J shed 7 bases, and the junction held 11 bases outside the gene matches. The CDR3 nucleotides are TGTGCCAGCAGCCGATCCCCGGGACAGGGTGCGGAGCAGTACTTC. Protein: CASSRSPGQGAEQYF.

At least ten counts were recorded for this clonotype. The V and J genes are TRBV4-1 and TRBJ2-1; 7 bases agree with TRBD1. Germline CDR1 and CDR2: MGHRA and YSYEKL. V dropped 0 bases and J dropped 7; count of bases not matched to a gene: 6. This CDR3 contains 15 residues. This CDR3 is CASSQEGGAWNEQFF. In DNA, the CDR3 is TGCGCCAGCAGCCAAGAAGGGGGCGCTTGGAATGAGCAGTTCTTC.

There are many counts of this clonotype. The chain links TRBV12-3 or TRBV12-4 to TRBJ1-2; D not resolved. V lost 6 bases and J lost 5, with 10 bases in between. This CDR3 comprises 12 residues. Here the CDR3 reads CASSSTVYGYTF. The CDR3 nucleotides are TGTGCCAGCAGCTCCACGGTTTATGGCTACACCTTC.

In regard to this clonotype: The germline gene is not matched at one end of the junction; a read error may be the cause. The gene calls are TRBV29-1 and TRBJ2-3; D may be TRBD1 (6 bases). This CDR3 comprises 15 residues. CDR1 is SQVTM and CDR2 is ANQGSEA in the germline V gene. CDR3: CSVENRQDTPDTQYF. In DNA form, the CDR3 reads TGCAGTGTTGAAAATAGACAGGATACCCCAGATACGCAGTATTTT.

This clonotype showed up just a few times. The chain uses TRBV30 and TRBJ1-2; D remains ambiguous. The germline gives CDR1 GTSNPN, CDR2 SVGIG (reference sequence). The CDR3 is 12 residues long. Trimming cost V 3 bases and J 5 bases, with 10 bases left between them. The CDR3 sequence is CAWSLRGYGYTF. The CDR3 bases are TGTGCCTGGAGCTTGCGAGGTTATGGCTACACCTTC.

This clonotype was counted ten times or more. The rearrangement uses TRBV7-3 and TRBJ2-3, with D uncertain. From germline, CDR1 is SGHTA and CDR2 FQGTGA. CDR3 length equals 16 residues. V was pared by 4 bases and J by 0 bases, with 14 bases between. The CDR3, as DNA: TGTGCCAGCAGCTCCCATGGTGCTGGAAGCACAGATACGCAGTATTTT. Protein sequence: CASSSHGAGSTDTQYF.

In the case of this clonotype: A much more abundant neighbour one base away suggests this may be a read error. The chain is built from TRBV30 and TRBJ2-4; 7 positions match TRBD1. The CDR3 consists of 14 residues. CDR1 GTSNPN and CDR2 SVGIG come from the germline V gene (reference sequence). The trim removed 1 base at V and 3 bases at J, leaving 3 bases unmatched. The CDR3 coding sequence is TGTGCCTGGAGTGGGGCAGGGGGCAAAAACATTCAGTACTTC. Residues: CAWSGAGGKNIQYF.

This chain joins TRBV6-1 and TRBJ2-3; D perhaps matches TRBD2 (6 bases). The CDR3 runs to 13 residues. Trimming removed 0 bases from V and 11 bases from J, with 12 bases in between. Germline CDR1 MNHNS, CDR2 SASEGT. For the CDR3, the DNA is TGTGCCAGCAGTGAAGCTAAGGGACTGGGGCAGTATTTT. Translating it yields CASSEAKGLGQYF.

The gene calls are TRBV4-1 and TRBJ2-1; TRBD2 matches at 7 bases. The CDR3 extends over 17 amino acids. Germline V CDR1 and CDR2: MGHRA, YSYEKL. V lost 2 bases, J lost 6 bases, and 13 bases stayed unmatched. Here the CDR3 reads CASSQLQRTSPRNEQFF. The CDR3 DNA sequence: TGCGCCAGCAGCCAATTGCAGCGGACTAGTCCCCGCAATGAGCAGTTCTTC.